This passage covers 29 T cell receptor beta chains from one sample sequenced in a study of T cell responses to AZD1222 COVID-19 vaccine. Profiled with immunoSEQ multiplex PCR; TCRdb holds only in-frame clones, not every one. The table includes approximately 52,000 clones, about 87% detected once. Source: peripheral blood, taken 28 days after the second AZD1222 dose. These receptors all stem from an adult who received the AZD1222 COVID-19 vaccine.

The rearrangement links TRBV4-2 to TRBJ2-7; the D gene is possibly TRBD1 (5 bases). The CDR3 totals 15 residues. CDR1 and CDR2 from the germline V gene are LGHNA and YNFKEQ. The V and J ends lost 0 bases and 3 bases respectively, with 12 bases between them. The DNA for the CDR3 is TGTGCCAGCAGCCAAGATGGATCGCAGGGCTACGAGCAGTACTTC. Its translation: CASSQDGSQGYEQYF.

The CDR3 is CATSRDFSFQGVYTIYF. CDR3 DNA: TGTGCCACCAGCAGAGATTTTAGTTTCCAGGGGGTCTACACCATATATTTT. The rearrangement links TRBV15 to TRBJ1-3, with 7 bases aligning to TRBD1. J lost 8 bases, V lost 0 bases, and 13 bases had no gene match. The CDR3 is 17 amino acids. Germline V CDR1 and CDR2: LNHNV, YYDKDF (reference sequence).

The CDR3 bases are TGTGCCAGCCGAGACAGGGGAAGAACTGAAGCTTTCTTT. Translation: CASRDRGRTEAFF. The chain carries TRBV6-5 and TRBJ1-1, with 8 bases lining up with TRBD1. Germline CDR1 reads MNHEY; CDR2 reads SVGAGI. Trimming at V came to 8 bases and at J to 5 bases, leaving 7 bases not matched to a gene. This CDR3 region has 13 residues.

Here the CDR3 reads CASSRLTSGRFQETQYF. CDR3 DNA: TGTGCCAGCAGCCGCCTGACTAGCGGGAGGTTTCAAGAGACCCAGTACTTC. V and J are TRBV3-1 (or the pseudogene TRBV3-2) and TRBJ2-5, with TRBD2 matching 13 bases. The CDR3 spans 17 residues. Per germline, CDR1 LGHDT and CDR2 YNNKEL (reference sequence). V shed 4 bases and J 2 bases; nucleotides not matched to a gene: 7.

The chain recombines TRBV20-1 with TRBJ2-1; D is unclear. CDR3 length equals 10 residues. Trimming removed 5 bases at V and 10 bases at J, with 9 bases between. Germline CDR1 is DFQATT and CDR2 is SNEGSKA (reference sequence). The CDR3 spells CSAPLMEQFF. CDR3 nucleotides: TGCAGTGCTCCCCTAATGGAGCAGTTCTTC.

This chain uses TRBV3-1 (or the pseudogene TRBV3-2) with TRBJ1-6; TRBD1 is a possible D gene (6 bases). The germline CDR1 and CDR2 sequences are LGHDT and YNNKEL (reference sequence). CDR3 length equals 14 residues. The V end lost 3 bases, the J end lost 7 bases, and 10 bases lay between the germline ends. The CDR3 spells CASSQRGKNSPLHF. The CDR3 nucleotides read TGTGCCAGCAGCCAGAGGGGGAAAAATTCACCCCTCCACTTT.

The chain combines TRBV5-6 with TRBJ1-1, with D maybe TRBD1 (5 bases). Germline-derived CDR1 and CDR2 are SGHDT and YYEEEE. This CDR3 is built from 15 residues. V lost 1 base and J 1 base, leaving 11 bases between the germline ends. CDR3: CASSLSGNPNTEAFF. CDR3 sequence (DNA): TGTGCCAGCAGCTTGTCAGGGAACCCGAACACTGAAGCTTTCTTT.

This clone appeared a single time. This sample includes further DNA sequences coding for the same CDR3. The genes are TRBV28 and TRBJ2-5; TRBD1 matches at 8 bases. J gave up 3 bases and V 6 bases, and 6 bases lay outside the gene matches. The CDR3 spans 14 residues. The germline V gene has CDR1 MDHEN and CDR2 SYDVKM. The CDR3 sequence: CASSLDRVKETQYF. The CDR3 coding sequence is TGTGCCAGCAGCCTGGACAGGGTCAAAGAGACCCAGTACTTC.

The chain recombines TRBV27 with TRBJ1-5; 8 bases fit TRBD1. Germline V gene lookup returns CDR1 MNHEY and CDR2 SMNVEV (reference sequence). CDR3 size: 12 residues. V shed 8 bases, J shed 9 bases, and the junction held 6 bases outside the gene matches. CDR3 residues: CASDRQGPPQHF. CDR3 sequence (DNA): TGTGCCAGCGACCGACAGGGGCCGCCCCAGCATTTT.

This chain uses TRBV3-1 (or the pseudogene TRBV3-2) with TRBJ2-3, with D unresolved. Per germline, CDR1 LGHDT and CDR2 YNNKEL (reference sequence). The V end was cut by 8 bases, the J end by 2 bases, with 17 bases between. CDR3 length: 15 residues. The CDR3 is CASARAPRPTDTQYF. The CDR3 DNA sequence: TGTGCCAGCGCCCGGGCGCCTCGACCCACAGATACGCAGTATTTT.

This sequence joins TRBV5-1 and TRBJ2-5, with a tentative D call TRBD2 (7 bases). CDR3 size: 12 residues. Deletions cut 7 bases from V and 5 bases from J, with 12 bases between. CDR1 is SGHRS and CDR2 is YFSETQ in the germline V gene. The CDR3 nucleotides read TGCGCCAGCCGGGGGGCTGGGGAGACCCAGTACTTC. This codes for CASRGAGETQYF.

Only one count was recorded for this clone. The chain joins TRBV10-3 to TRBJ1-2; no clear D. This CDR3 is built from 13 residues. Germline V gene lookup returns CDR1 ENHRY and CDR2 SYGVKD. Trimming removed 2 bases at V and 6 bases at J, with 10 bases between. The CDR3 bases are TGTGCCATCAGTGAGGCCAGGTCGAATGGCTACACCTTC. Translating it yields CAISEARSNGYTF.

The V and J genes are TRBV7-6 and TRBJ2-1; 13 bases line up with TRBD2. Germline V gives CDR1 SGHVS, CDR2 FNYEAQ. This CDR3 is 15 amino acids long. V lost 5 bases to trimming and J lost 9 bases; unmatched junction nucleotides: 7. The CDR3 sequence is CASSKGLAGAGEQFF. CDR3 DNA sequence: TGTGCCAGCAGCAAAGGACTAGCGGGAGCCGGTGAGCAGTTCTTC.

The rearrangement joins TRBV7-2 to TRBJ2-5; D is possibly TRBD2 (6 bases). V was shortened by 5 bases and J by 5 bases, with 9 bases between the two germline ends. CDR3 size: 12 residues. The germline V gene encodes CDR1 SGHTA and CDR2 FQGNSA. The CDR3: CASSGRRETQYF. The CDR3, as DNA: TGTGCCAGCAGCGGGAGGAGGGAGACCCAGTACTTC. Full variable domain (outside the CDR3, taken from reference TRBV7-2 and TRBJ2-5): GAGVSQSPSNKVTEKGKDVELRCDPISGHTALYWYRQSLGQGLEFLIYFQGNSAPDKSGLPSDRFSAERTGGSVSTLTIQRTQQEDSAVYLCASSGRRETQYFGPGTRLLVL.

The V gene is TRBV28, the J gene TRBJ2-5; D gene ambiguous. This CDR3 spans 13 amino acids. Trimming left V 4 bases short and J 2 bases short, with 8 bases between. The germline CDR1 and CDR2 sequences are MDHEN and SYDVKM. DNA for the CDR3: TGTGCCAGCAGTTCCGGACGGCAAGAGACCCAGTACTTC. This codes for CASSSGRQETQYF.

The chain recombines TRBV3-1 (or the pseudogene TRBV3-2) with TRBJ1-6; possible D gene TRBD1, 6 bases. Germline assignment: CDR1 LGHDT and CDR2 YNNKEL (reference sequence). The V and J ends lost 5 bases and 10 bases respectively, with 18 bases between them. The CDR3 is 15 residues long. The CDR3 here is CASSVKGGWESPLHF. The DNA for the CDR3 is TGTGCCAGCAGCGTCAAAGGGGGTTGGGAATCACCCCTCCACTTT.

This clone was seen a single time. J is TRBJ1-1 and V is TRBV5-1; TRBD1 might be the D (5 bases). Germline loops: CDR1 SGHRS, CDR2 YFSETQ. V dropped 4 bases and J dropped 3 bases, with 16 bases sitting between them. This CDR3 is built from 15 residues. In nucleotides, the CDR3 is TGCGCCAGCAGCCCTGGTGGGGGTTGGGACACTGAAGCTTTCTTT. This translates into CASSPGGGWDTEAFF.

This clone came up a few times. The CDR3 bases are TGTGCCAGCAGCTCCTCGGCGGTCTACGAGCAGTACTTC. It translates to CASSSSAVYEQYF. The chain uses TRBV7-2 and TRBJ2-7; D ambiguous. There are 13 residues in the CDR3. With 4 bases removed from V and 3 bases from J, the gap between germline ends came to 10 bases. The V gene's germline CDR1 is SGHTA and CDR2 FQGNSA.

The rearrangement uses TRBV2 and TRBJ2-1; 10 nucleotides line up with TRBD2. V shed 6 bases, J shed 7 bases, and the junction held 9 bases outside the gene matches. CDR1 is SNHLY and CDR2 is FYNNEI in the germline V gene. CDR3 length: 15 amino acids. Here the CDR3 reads CASRARAGGPNEQFF. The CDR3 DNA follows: TGTGCCAGCAGAGCTCGAGCGGGAGGGCCAAATGAGCAGTTCTTC.

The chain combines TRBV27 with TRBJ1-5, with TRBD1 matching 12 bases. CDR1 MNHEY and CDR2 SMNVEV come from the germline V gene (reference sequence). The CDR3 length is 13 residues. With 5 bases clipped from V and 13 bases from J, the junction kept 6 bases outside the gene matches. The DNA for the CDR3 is TGTGCCAGCAGTGCCCGGGACAGGGGGCATCAGCATTTT. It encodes CASSARDRGHQHF.

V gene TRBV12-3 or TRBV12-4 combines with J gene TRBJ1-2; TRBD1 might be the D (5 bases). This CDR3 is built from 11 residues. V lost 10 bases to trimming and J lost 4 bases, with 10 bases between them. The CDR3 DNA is TGTGCCACCCGGGGGGGCTATGGCTACACCTTC. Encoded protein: CATRGGYGYTF.

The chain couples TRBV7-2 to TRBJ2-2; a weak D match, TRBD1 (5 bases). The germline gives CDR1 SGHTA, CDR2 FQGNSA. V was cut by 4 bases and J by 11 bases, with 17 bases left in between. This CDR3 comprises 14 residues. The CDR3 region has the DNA TGTGCCAGCAGCTCCCGGACATCAAGCTTTGAGCTGTTTTTT. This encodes CASSSRTSSFELFF.

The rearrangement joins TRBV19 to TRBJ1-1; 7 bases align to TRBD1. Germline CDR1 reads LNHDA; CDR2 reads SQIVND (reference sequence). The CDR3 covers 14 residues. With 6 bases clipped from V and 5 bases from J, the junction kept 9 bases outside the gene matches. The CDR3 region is CASSRRQGSTEAFF. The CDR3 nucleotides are TGTGCCAGTAGCAGGAGACAGGGAAGTACTGAAGCTTTCTTT.

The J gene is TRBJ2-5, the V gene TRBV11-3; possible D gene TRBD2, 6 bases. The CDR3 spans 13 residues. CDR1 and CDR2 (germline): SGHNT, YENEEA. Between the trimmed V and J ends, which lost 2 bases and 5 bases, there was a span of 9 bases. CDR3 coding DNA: TGTGCCAGCAGCTTACGGGGGTGGGAGACCCAGTACTTC. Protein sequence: CASSLRGWETQYF.

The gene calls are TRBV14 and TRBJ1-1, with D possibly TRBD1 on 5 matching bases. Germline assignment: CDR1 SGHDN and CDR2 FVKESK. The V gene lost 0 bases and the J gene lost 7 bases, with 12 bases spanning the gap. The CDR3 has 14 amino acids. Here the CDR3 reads CASSQDLVGGEAFF. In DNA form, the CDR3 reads TGTGCCAGCAGCCAAGATCTGGTGGGGGGTGAAGCTTTCTTT.

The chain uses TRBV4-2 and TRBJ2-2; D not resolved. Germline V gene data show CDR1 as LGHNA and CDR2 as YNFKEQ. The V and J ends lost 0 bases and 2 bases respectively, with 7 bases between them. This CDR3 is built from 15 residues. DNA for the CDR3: TGTGCCAGCAGCCAAGACGGGCTCAACACCGGGGAGCTGTTTTTT. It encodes CASSQDGLNTGELFF.

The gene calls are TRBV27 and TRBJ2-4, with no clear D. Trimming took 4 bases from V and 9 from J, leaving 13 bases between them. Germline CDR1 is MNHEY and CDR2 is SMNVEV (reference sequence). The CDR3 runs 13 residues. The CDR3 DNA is TGTGCCAGCAGTTCCTCCGAGGTCAGCATTCAGTACTTC. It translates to CASSSSEVSIQYF.

Here the CDR3 DNA reads TGCGCCAGCAGCCAAGACCGAGGGGGCAGGAACACTGAAGCTTTCTTT. Protein product: CASSQDRGGRNTEAFF. J is TRBJ1-1 and V is TRBV4-1; 7 nucleotides align to TRBD1. Germline-derived CDR1 and CDR2 are MGHRA and YSYEKL. Unmatched junction bases numbered 5, after V lost 0 bases and J lost 1 base. The CDR3 has 16 residues.

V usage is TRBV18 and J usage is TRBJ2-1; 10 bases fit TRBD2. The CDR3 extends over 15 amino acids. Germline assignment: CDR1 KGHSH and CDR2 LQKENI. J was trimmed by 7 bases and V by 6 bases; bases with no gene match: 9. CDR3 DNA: TGTGCCAGCTCCTCTAGCGGGAGCGGGTTGAATGAGCAGTTCTTC. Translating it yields CASSSSGSGLNEQFF. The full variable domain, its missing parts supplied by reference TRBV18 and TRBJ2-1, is NAGVMQNPRHLVRRRGQEARLRCSPMKGHSHVYWYRQLPEEGLKFMVYLQKENIIDESGMPKERFSAEFPKEGPSILRIQQVVRGDSAAYFCASSSSGSGLNEQFFGPGTRLTVL.